Presented here are 24 T cell receptor beta chains from one specimen sequenced in a study of T cells in women clearing cervical HPV infection. Here immunoSEQ multiplex PCR was the method, and the copy in TCRdb shows in-frame clones only, minus some. The sample table sets out tens of thousands of clones. The sequencing input was blood buffy coat. Receptor source: a woman aged 18 to 75 with a cervical HPV16 infection that either progressed to CIN3+ or cleared (not recorded which).

For this clone: The read is 3 residues too short to cover the CDR3 end, so that end is filled in from the germline J gene. The chain couples TRBV19 to TRBJ1-1, with a tentative D call TRBD1 (5 bases). Germline CDR1 is LNHDA and CDR2 is SQIVND (reference sequence). The CDR3 consists of 14 residues. Trimming removed 1 base from V and 4 bases from J, with 10 bases in between. CDR3 bases read: TGTGCCAGTAGTATAGTCGCAGGGAGCACTGAA. This translates into CASSIVAGSTE. The whole CDR3 protein reads CASSIVAGSTEAFF. The entire variable domain, with the rest obtained from reference TRBV19 and TRBJ1-1, is as follows: DGGITQSPKYLFRKEGQNVTLSCEQNLNHDAMYWYRQDPGQGLRLIYYSQIVNDFQKGDIAEGYSVSREKKESFPLTVTSAQKNPTAFYLCASSIVAGSTEAFFGQGTRLTVV.

Points on this clone: The sequence runs out 3 residues before the end of the CDR3; the remainder is reconstructed from the germline J gene. This chain links TRBV27 with TRBJ2-5; D is possibly TRBD2 (6 bases). V was trimmed by 5 bases and J by 5 bases, leaving 12 bases between them. This CDR3 has 13 residues. Germline values: CDR1 MNHEY, CDR2 SMNVEV (reference sequence). CDR3 DNA, as far as it was read: TGTGCCAGCAGTGGGGGGAGACGGGAGACC. This translates into CASSGGRRET. The entire CDR3 protein reads CASSGGRRETQYF.

About this clone: The CDR3 end falls 3 residues outside the read, so it is completed with the germline J gene. The J gene is TRBJ1-1, the V gene TRBV29-1; a weak D match, TRBD1 (5 bases). The CDR3 has 13 amino acids. V gave up 4 bases and J gave up 1 base, with 10 bases separating them. CDR1 is SQVTM and CDR2 is ANQGSEA in the germline V gene. The CDR3 sequence is CSVAAGPNTEAFF. CDR3 DNA (partial): TGCAGCGTTGCAGCAGGGCCGAACACTGAA.

As for this clone: The read stops 3 residues short of the end of the CDR3; the missing end is completed from the germline J gene. This chain joins TRBV5-1 and TRBJ1-4; the match to TRBD1 covers 7 bases. This CDR3 has 16 residues. The germline V gene encodes CDR1 SGHRS and CDR2 YFSETQ. V was pared by 0 bases and J by 4 bases, with 6 bases of the junction left unmatched. This CDR3 reads CASSLAPQGSNEKLFF. The DNA read from the CDR3 is TGCGCCAGCAGCTTGGCCCCACAGGGGAGTAATGAAAAA.

CDR3: CSVDQVPGGELFF. CDR3 DNA, as far as it was read: TGCAGCGTGGATCAGGTCCCCGGGGGAGAA. This chain uses TRBV29-1 with TRBJ1-4; a weak D match, TRBD1 (5 bases). The CDR3 end falls 3 residues outside the read, so it is completed with the germline J gene. The CDR3 extends over 13 amino acids. The germline V gene encodes CDR1 SQVTM and CDR2 ANQGSEA.

In the case of this clone: The read ends 3 residues early relative to the CDR3; the germline J gene fills the gap. J is TRBJ1-5 and V is TRBV19, with D perhaps TRBD1 (5 bases). V shed 11 bases and J shed 6 bases, with 14 bases lying between them. The V gene's germline CDR1 is LNHDA and CDR2 SQIVND (reference sequence). The CDR3 extends over 12 amino acids. This CDR3 is CASSAGIQPQHF. Partial CDR3 DNA: TGTGCCTCGAGCGCAGGGATTCAGCCC.

Of note for this clone: The read ends 3 residues early relative to the CDR3; the germline J gene fills the gap. V gene TRBV20-1 combines with J gene TRBJ2-3; maybe TRBD2 (6 bases). Germline V gives CDR1 DFQATT, CDR2 SNEGSKA (reference sequence). The V end lost 1 base, the J end lost 4 bases, and 18 bases lay between the germline ends. This CDR3 has 16 amino acids. The CDR3 bases that were read are TGCAGTGCTAGAGTTGGACGGGGCGGGGTCGCAGATACG. Encoded protein: CSARVGRGGVADT. The whole CDR3 sequence reads CSARVGRGGVADTQYF.

As to this clone: Coverage ceases 3 residues before the CDR3 finishes, and the germline J gene fills in the end. V is TRBV29-1 and J is TRBJ1-4, with 8 bases matching TRBD1. Trimming at V came to 6 bases and at J to 2 bases, leaving 2 bases not matched to a gene. The CDR3 extends over 13 amino acids. The germline V gene has CDR1 SQVTM and CDR2 ANQGSEA. The CDR3 loop is CSVGQGTNEKLFF. CDR3 bases read: TGCAGCGTCGGACAGGGTACTAATGAAAAA. The whole variable domain, filled in from reference TRBV29-1 and TRBJ1-4, reads SAVISQKPSRDICQRGTSLTIQCQVDSQVTMMFWYRQQPGQSLTLIATANQGSEATYESGFVIDKFPISRPNLTFSTLTVSNMSPEDSSIYLCSVGQGTNEKLFFGSGTQLSVL.

For this clone: The read ends 3 residues shy of where the CDR3 ends; the end is completed using the germline J gene. This chain connects TRBV2 to TRBJ2-2, with D tentatively TRBD2 (6 bases). CDR3 length: 14 amino acids. Looked up from germline, CDR1 is SNHLY and CDR2 is FYNNEI. CDR3 in amino acids: CASSSGTLNSPLFF. Incomplete CDR3 DNA: TGTGCCAGCAGTTCCGGGACTCTTAATTCACCG.

About this clone itself: The CDR3 end falls 3 residues outside the read, so it is completed with the germline J gene. This sequence joins TRBV12-5 and TRBJ2-3; maybe TRBD2 (6 bases). Trimming left V 0 bases short and J 0 bases short, with 22 bases between. CDR1 LGHNT and CDR2 FRNRAP come from the germline V gene. This CDR3 region has 20 residues. CDR3 DNA (partial): TGTGCTAGTGGTTTGGTACATGGGGTCCCGACGGGGACTAGCACAGATACG. As protein: CASGLVHGVPTGTSTDT. The whole CDR3 protein is CASGLVHGVPTGTSTDTQYF.

As regards this clone: The read stops 3 residues short of the end of the CDR3; the missing end is completed from the germline J gene. V and J are TRBV18 and TRBJ1-2, with TRBD1 matching 7 bases. The CDR3 consists of 15 residues. The germline V gene has CDR1 KGHSH and CDR2 LQKENI. The CDR3 sequence: CASRDSLSSTDTYTF. The covered CDR3 bases are TGTGCCAGTCGGGACAGCCTTTCTAGCACAGATACC.

Concerning this clone: Sequencing ends 3 residues short of the CDR3 end; the germline J gene provides the rest. This chain links TRBV7-2 with TRBJ2-4; 7 nucleotides match TRBD1. This CDR3 comprises 13 residues. CDR1 SGHTA and CDR2 FQGNSA come from the germline V gene. After removal of 7 bases from V and 8 bases from J, the junction contained 8 bases not matched to a gene. The CDR3 bases that were read are TGTGCCAGCAACTTGCGTACAGGGGACATT. It is translated as CASNLRTGDI. From start to end, the CDR3 is CASNLRTGDIQYF.

Worth noting for this clone: Compared with germline, one end of the junction differs, possibly owing to a read error. The sequenced fragment ends 3 residues before the CDR3 boundary, so the rest is inferred from the germline J gene. The gene calls are TRBV18 and TRBJ2-5, with TRBD1 identical over 7 bases. Germline lookup yields CDR1 KGHSH and CDR2 LQKENI. This CDR3 spans 16 amino acids. The sequenced CDR3 bases are TGTGCCAGCTCCCCACCGCTGACAGGGTACCAAGATACC. It translates to CASSPPLTGYQDT. Given in full, the CDR3 is CASSPPLTGYQDTQYF.

With regard to this clone: The read halts 3 residues ahead of the CDR3 end, with the missing end drawn from the germline J gene. V gene TRBV9 combines with J gene TRBJ2-3; D may be TRBD2 (5 bases). Germline CDR1 is SGDLS and CDR2 is YYNGEE. V was trimmed by 4 bases and J by 0 bases, leaving 9 bases between them. This CDR3 has 14 amino acids. CDR3 DNA, as far as it was read: TGTGCCAGCAGCCCAAGGACTAGCACAGATACG. Translated, it gives CASSPRTSTDT. The whole CDR3 protein is CASSPRTSTDTQYF.

Of note for this clone: The read ends 3 residues early relative to the CDR3; the germline J gene fills the gap. The V call is TRBV18, the J call TRBJ2-7, with TRBD2 matching 7 bases. CDR1 is KGHSH, CDR2 LQKENI, per germline. V shed 3 bases, J shed 6 bases, and the junction held 5 bases outside the gene matches. The CDR3 runs 13 residues. This CDR3 is CASSPRTRAEQYF. Incomplete CDR3 DNA: TGTGCCAGCTCACCGAGGACTAGGGCCGAG.

About this clone: The CDR3 is cut off 3 residues early in the read; its end comes from the germline J gene. This chain connects TRBV19 to TRBJ2-5; 8 positions match TRBD2. Germline assignment: CDR1 LNHDA and CDR2 SQIVND (reference sequence). The CDR3 length is 16 residues. V was clipped by 6 bases and J by 1 base; unmatched bases: 10. The part of the CDR3 DNA that was read is TGTGCCAGTAGCCACCGGGGGGGCACCATCCAAGAGACC. Its translation: CASSHRGGTIQET. The CDR3 as a whole reads CASSHRGGTIQETQYF. The full variable domain, rest sourced from reference TRBV19 and TRBJ2-5, is DGGITQSPKYLFRKEGQNVTLSCEQNLNHDAMYWYRQDPGQGLRLIYYSQIVNDFQKGDIAEGYSVSREKKESFPLTVTSAQKNPTAFYLCASSHRGGTIQETQYFGPGTRLLVL.

Comment on this clone: Read coverage stops 3 residues before the CDR3 terminus; the germline J gene supplies the remainder. The chain combines TRBV18 with TRBJ1-1; 9 nucleotides match TRBD1. The CDR3 is 16 residues long. Germline CDR1 KGHSH, CDR2 LQKENI. The chain's CDR3 is CASSRPGTGIGYEAFF. The sequenced part of the CDR3 DNA is TGTGCCAGCTCACGACCCGGGACAGGGATAGGATACGAG.

The CDR3 is CASSLAGGAGSSGNTIYF. The DNA read from the CDR3 is TGTGCCAGCAGCTTAGCGGGGGGGGCAGGGAGCTCTGGAAACACC. J is TRBJ1-3 and V is TRBV7-8; possible D gene TRBD1, 6 bases. The CDR3 end lies 3 residues beyond the end of the read and is filled in from the germline J gene. The V gene's germline CDR1 is SGHVS and CDR2 FQNEAQ. The CDR3 has 18 residues. Deletions cut 0 bases from V and 0 bases from J, with 15 bases between.

Note on this clone: The read halts 3 residues ahead of the CDR3 end, with the missing end drawn from the germline J gene. This chain uses TRBV6-2 or TRBV6-3 with TRBJ1-1; D not certain. The CDR3 is made up of 13 amino acids. V lost 5 bases to trimming and J lost 5 bases, with 12 bases between them. CDR1 and CDR2 (germline): MNHEY, SVGEGT. The CDR3 spells CASSRTPWTEAFF. Incomplete CDR3 DNA: TGTGCCAGCAGTCGTACTCCTTGGACTGAA.

Note on this clone: The CDR3 extends 3 residues past the end of the read, so its final part is completed from the germline J gene. The rearrangement uses TRBV2 and TRBJ1-1; 7 nucleotides match TRBD1. The CDR3 has 14 residues. CDR1 is SNHLY, CDR2 FYNNEI, per germline. Trimming at V came to 6 bases and at J to 0 bases, leaving 4 bases not matched to a gene. The sequenced part of the CDR3 DNA is TGTGCCAGCAGAGGGGACAGCCTGAACACTGAA. This codes for CASRGDSLNTE. The complete CDR3 protein is CASRGDSLNTEAFF. Drawing the rest from reference TRBV2 and TRBJ1-1, the complete variable domain is EPEVTQTPSHQVTQMGQEVILRCVPISNHLYFYWYRQILGQKVEFLVSFYNNEISEKSEIFDDQFSVERPDGSNFTLKIRSTKLEDSAMYFCASRGDSLNTEAFFGQGTRLTVV.

A note on this clone: Read coverage stops 3 residues before the CDR3 terminus; the germline J gene supplies the remainder. J is TRBJ1-2 and V is TRBV18; a possible D gene is TRBD1 (6 bases). The CDR3 is made up of 13 amino acids. Germline assignment: CDR1 KGHSH and CDR2 LQKENI. Trimming removed 6 bases from V and 7 bases from J, with 15 bases in between. This CDR3 is CASSPDRTGGYTF. CDR3 DNA (partial): TGTGCCAGCTCTCCGGACAGAACGGGTGGC. The whole variable domain, remainder taken from reference TRBV18 and TRBJ1-2, is NAGVMQNPRHLVRRRGQEARLRCSPMKGHSHVYWYRQLPEEGLKFMVYLQKENIIDESGMPKERFSAEFPKEGPSILRIQQVVRGDSAAYFCASSPDRTGGYTFGSGTRLTVV.

Turning to this clone: The sequenced fragment ends 3 residues before the CDR3 boundary, so the rest is inferred from the germline J gene. V is TRBV28 and J is TRBJ2-2; possibly TRBD2 for D (5 bases). Between the trimmed V and J ends, which lost 6 bases and 6 bases, there was a span of 14 bases. Per the germline V gene, CDR1 is MDHEN and CDR2 is SYDVKM. The CDR3 consists of 14 residues. CDR3 sequence: CASSDISRAGELFF. CDR3 DNA, as far as it was read: TGTGCCAGCAGCGACATCTCGCGGGCCGGGGAG. Drawing the rest from reference TRBV28 and TRBJ2-2, the complete variable domain is DVKVTQSSRYLVKRTGEKVFLECVQDMDHENMFWYRQDPGLGLRLIYFSYDVKMKEKGDIPEGYSVSREKKERFSLILESASTNQTSMYLCASSDISRAGELFFGEGSRLTVL.

A note on this clone: Read coverage stops 3 residues before the CDR3 terminus; the germline J gene supplies the remainder. V gene TRBV12-3 or TRBV12-4 combines with J gene TRBJ2-2; 7 bases agree with TRBD2. The length of the CDR3 is 14 residues. Losses at the gene ends were 1 base for V and 4 bases for J; bases not matched to a gene: 0. CDR3 region: CASSLGGGTGELFF. The sequenced part of the CDR3 DNA is TGTGCCAGCAGTTTAGGGGGGGGCACCGGGGAG.

The sequenced part of the CDR3 DNA is TGTGCCAGTAGTCTACGGGACAGGGCTGCAGATACC. This encodes CASSLRDRAADT. In full, the CDR3 reads CASSLRDRAADTYTF. This rearrangement joins TRBV19 to TRBJ1-2; 9 bases are a match to TRBD1. The CDR3 end lies 3 residues beyond the end of the read and is filled in from the germline J gene. The germline V gene encodes CDR1 LNHDA and CDR2 SQIVND (reference sequence). This CDR3 is built from 15 residues.